This is a list of T cell receptor beta chains from one sample in a study of shared T cell receptors in the human thymus. Data came from immunoSEQ multiplex PCR; TCRdb stores just in-frame clones and leaves some out. The sample has approximately 660,000 clones; roughly 90% are singletons. Another study also made use of these data, one on human thymus T cells.

The source material was thymocytes. Receptors were obtained from a boy under two years old with a congenital heart defect. Both conserved end residues are part of each CDR3. The order of the fields is V gene, CDR3 length, clone size, J gene, D gene, CDR3 DNA, CDR3 protein. D genes are given only for firm matches. Rows give clone size only sometimes, using once, few, many, or a class for an expanded clone.

v_gene: TRBV5-4
len: 15
abundance: -
j_gene: TRBJ2-7
d_gene: TRBD1
CDR3nt: TGTGCCACCAACCGCGGGACAGGGGCCTCCTACGAGCAGTACTTC
CDR3aa: CATNRGTGASYEQYF

v_gene: TRBV4-3
len: 18
abundance: -
j_gene: TRBJ1-3
d_gene: TRBD1
CDR3nt: TGCGCCAGCAGCCGTGGGCAGGGGGCGCCCCGCTCTGGAAACACCATATATTTT
CDR3aa: CASSRGQGAPRSGNTIYF

v_gene: TRBV19
len: 14
abundance: few
j_gene: TRBJ1-2
d_gene: -
CDR3nt: TGTGCCAGTAGTGCTTGGACAGTTCTCTATGGCTACACCTTC
CDR3aa: CASSAWTVLYGYTF

v_gene: TRBV6-5
len: 14
abundance: -
j_gene: TRBJ1-2
d_gene: TRBD1
CDR3nt: TGTGCCAGCACCGAAAGGACAGGGGATACTGGCTACACCTTC
CDR3aa: CASTERTGDTGYTF

v_gene: TRBV19
len: 19
abundance: once
j_gene: TRBJ2-3
d_gene: TRBD2
CDR3nt: TGTGCCAGTAGGGCAGGGGGTAGCGGGAGGGCAATTCTCACGGATACGCAGTATTTT
CDR3aa: CASRAGGSGRAILTDTQYF

v_gene: TRBV29-1
len: 15
abundance: -
j_gene: TRBJ2-1
d_gene: TRBD2
CDR3nt: TGCAGCGCTGAGACTAGCGGGAGGCACTACAATGAGCAGTTCTTC
CDR3aa: CSAETSGRHYNEQFF

v_gene: TRBV30
len: 21
abundance: -
j_gene: TRBJ2-7
d_gene: TRBD2
CDR3nt: TGTGCCTGGAGTGTAGGTCCCAGGGGCCAGCAGTCTAGCGGGACCAGCTACGAGCAGTACTTC
CDR3aa: CAWSVGPRGQQSSGTSYEQYF

v_gene: TRBV18
len: 13
abundance: -
j_gene: TRBJ1-2
d_gene: -
CDR3nt: TGTGCCAGCTCACCACCGAGGACGGGGGGCTACACCTTC
CDR3aa: CASSPPRTGGYTF

v_gene: TRBV19
len: 15
abundance: few
j_gene: TRBJ1-3
d_gene: -
CDR3nt: TGTGCCAGTAGTATCCCCGTGCAGACTGGAAACACCATATATTTT
CDR3aa: CASSIPVQTGNTIYF

v_gene: TRBV28
len: 14
abundance: -
j_gene: TRBJ2-7
d_gene: TRBD2
CDR3nt: TGTGCCAGCAGAAAGCGGGACGTCTCCTACGAGCAGTACTTC
CDR3aa: CASRKRDVSYEQYF

v_gene: TRBV19
len: 13
abundance: few
j_gene: TRBJ1-3
d_gene: -
CDR3nt: TGTGCCAGCAAGGGACAAGACGGAAACACCATATATTTT
CDR3aa: CASKGQDGNTIYF

v_gene: TRBV25-1
len: 10
abundance: -
j_gene: TRBJ2-3
d_gene: -
CDR3nt: TGTGCCAGCAGTTCATTTACGCAGTATTTT
CDR3aa: CASSSFTQYF

v_gene: TRBV27
len: 14
abundance: -
j_gene: TRBJ2-5
d_gene: -
CDR3nt: TGTGCCAGCAGTCAAAGTTCGGGCCAAGAGACCCAGTACTTC
CDR3aa: CASSQSSGQETQYF

v_gene: TRBV6-1
len: 15
abundance: -
j_gene: TRBJ2-7
d_gene: TRBD1
CDR3nt: TGTGCCAGCAGCTCCGGGACAGGAGCAACCTACGAGCAGTACTTC
CDR3aa: CASSSGTGATYEQYF

v_gene: TRBV11-3
len: 18
abundance: once
j_gene: TRBJ2-2
d_gene: TRBD2
CDR3nt: TGTGCCAGCAGCTTCGCCGGGACTAGCGGGAGGGGGACCGGGGAGCTGTTTTTT
CDR3aa: CASSFAGTSGRGTGELFF

v_gene: TRBV14
len: 17
abundance: -
j_gene: TRBJ2-7
d_gene: TRBD1
CDR3nt: TGTGCCAGCAGCCAAGATGTTAGGACAGGGTTAAGGTACGAGCAGTACTTC
CDR3aa: CASSQDVRTGLRYEQYF